A selection of T cell receptor beta chains follows, all from one sample in a study of blood T cell repertoires in COVID-19. Libraries were prepared by immunoSEQ multiplex PCR; TCRdb keeps only in-frame clonotypes and omits some of them. Here the sample spans about 78,000 clones, approximately 80% being singletons. The sample taken for sequencing was peripheral blood. Every receptor here comes from a man aged 55 to 70 with active or convalescent COVID-19. CDR3s leave out the opening cysteine and the closing phenylalanine or tryptophan.

V gene: TRBV12-3/TRBV12-4; J gene: TRBJ1-5; CDR3 protein: ASAWGGNQPQH
V gene: TRBV25-1; J gene: TRBJ1-1; CDR3 protein: ASSGGDRGRTEAF
V gene: TRBV6-5; J gene: TRBJ1-1; CDR3 protein: ASSYTGGNTEAF
V gene: TRBV7-8; J gene: TRBJ2-6; CDR3 protein: ASSLELRGWANVLT
V gene: TRBV7-8; J gene: TRBJ1-2; CDR3 protein: ASSRGTVYGYT
V gene: TRBV11-1; J gene: TRBJ1-1; CDR3 protein: ASSLTVNTEAF
V gene: TRBV6-2/TRBV6-3; J gene: TRBJ2-7; CDR3 protein: ASSSLAGFRYEQY
V gene: TRBV5-1; J gene: TRBJ1-1; CDR3 protein: ASRVDRGNTEAF
V gene: TRBV12-3/TRBV12-4; J gene: TRBJ2-2; CDR3 protein: ASSLIVGGELF
V gene: TRBV6-1; J gene: TRBJ2-7; CDR3 protein: ASSENSGGYYEQY
V gene: TRBV7-9; J gene: TRBJ2-7; CDR3 protein: ASSLGYGSTYEQY
V gene: TRBV7-2; J gene: TRBJ1-2; CDR3 protein: ASSLTGGGYT
V gene: TRBV19; J gene: TRBJ1-1; CDR3 protein: ASSIADRGATEAF
V gene: TRBV4-3; J gene: TRBJ1-2; CDR3 protein: ASSQDQGNYGYT
V gene: TRBV28; J gene: TRBJ1-1; CDR3 protein: ASNPAATGNTEAF
V gene: TRBV19; J gene: TRBJ2-4; CDR3 protein: ASSPRTPLAKNIQY
V gene: TRBV30; J gene: TRBJ2-6; CDR3 protein: ARDSAGANVLT
V gene: TRBV6-5; J gene: TRBJ1-2; CDR3 protein: ASRTQTDSYGYT
V gene: TRBV9; J gene: TRBJ1-6; CDR3 protein: ASSPLGQASPLH
V gene: TRBV19; J gene: TRBJ1-5; CDR3 protein: ASSIQGARSNQPQH
V gene: TRBV6-2/TRBV6-3; J gene: TRBJ1-1; CDR3 protein: ASSYSPFETGTPEAF
V gene: TRBV4-2; J gene: TRBJ1-1; CDR3 protein: ASSQALSSVNTEAF
V gene: TRBV24-1; J gene: TRBJ1-2; CDR3 protein: ATSDSAGIGYT
V gene: TRBV9; J gene: TRBJ2-3; CDR3 protein: ASSGTGLTDTQY
V gene: TRBV19; J gene: TRBJ2-2; CDR3 protein: ASSIYGREGNTGELF
V gene: TRBV18; J gene: TRBJ2-1; CDR3 protein: ASSPQGANEQF
V gene: TRBV2; J gene: TRBJ1-1; CDR3 protein: ASSDSQGITEAF
V gene: TRBV5-1; J gene: TRBJ2-2; CDR3 protein: ASSLDDRGRLPNTGELF
V gene: TRBV6-4; J gene: TRBJ1-1; CDR3 protein: ASSRDRAAGHAEAF
V gene: TRBV7-2; J gene: TRBJ1-2; CDR3 protein: ASSLEIGDYT
V gene: TRBV9; J gene: TRBJ1-3; CDR3 protein: ASSVKAGYSGNTIY
V gene: TRBV19; J gene: TRBJ2-7; CDR3 protein: ASSYGYEQY
V gene: TRBV4-3; J gene: TRBJ2-3; CDR3 protein: ASSQDPISGDPTDTQY
V gene: TRBV12-5; J gene: TRBJ1-2; CDR3 protein: ASGLIQGAGYGYT
V gene: TRBV30; J gene: TRBJ2-5; CDR3 protein: AWTRLPGTQY
V gene: TRBV29-1; J gene: TRBJ2-1; CDR3 protein: SVEDLPRGLGEQF
V gene: TRBV19; J gene: TRBJ1-5; CDR3 protein: ASSAEDRGVGQPQH